This T cell receptor beta chain is drawn from a study of T cell clonality in common variable immunodeficiency. Whole-study results and caveats: Compared with healthy controls, CVID subjects showed increased TCRbeta clonality, mostly in about a third. Compared with controls, CVID subjects had fewer shared TCRbeta clones. Links between repertoire features and CVID complications were heterogeneity-limited. Fewer deletions and N-nucleotide insertions were reportedly seen in common variable immunodeficiency TCR beta sequences.

Turning to this clone: Its target is unknown. The CDR3 is cut off 3 residues early in the read; its end comes from the germline J gene.

The length of the CDR3 is 15 residues. Trimming shortened V by 5 bases and J by 3 bases, and 16 bases separated the two germline ends. From germline, CDR1 is SNHLY and CDR2 FYNNEI. The data were produced by immunoSEQ multiplex PCR, yet TCRdb's version contains in-frame clones alone and is incomplete. The sample has some 53,000 clones, none seen only once. Sequenced input: peripheral blood mononuclear cells. The rearrangement uses TRBV2 and TRBJ1-2; the D gene is possibly TRBD1 (6 bases). The receptor was derived from a person aged 18 to 75 in good health. CDR3: CASSPPRDTDYGYTF. The covered CDR3 bases are TGTGCCAGCAGTCCACCTAGGGACACGGACTATGGC. Filled out from reference TRBV2 and TRBJ1-2, the complete variable domain reads EPEVTQTPSHQVTQMGQEVILRCVPISNHLYFYWYRQILGQKVEFLVSFYNNEISEKSEIFDDQFSVERPDGSNFTLKIRSTKLEDSAMYFCASSPPRDTDYGYTFGSGTRLTVV.